The T cell receptor beta chain described here comes from a study of regulatory T cells in long-lasting Graves disease. This clonotype occurred a few times. Its specificity is unknown. Time point described: persistent/refractory GD, antithyroid drugs over 5 years with positive TRAb. Extracted RNA from PBMCs served as the source of the TCR library. Patients met American Thyroid Association criteria for Graves' disease. The length of the CDR3 is 16 residues. J gave up 5 bases and V 3 bases, and 9 bases lay outside the gene matches. Per germline, CDR1 SGHTA and CDR2 FQGTGA. Libraries of TCR beta came from iRepertoire HTBI primers plus Arm-PCR of CDR3 regions. Each CDR3 protein gets one entry after TCRdb re-called the multiplex PCR reads with MiXCR. The table lists around 450,000 distinct CDR3 sequences, 20% to 25% of them singletons. Study results and limitations: New patients shared 750 to 1,000 public clonotypes, and persistent patients shared more, with under 3,000.

J is TRBJ2-1 and V is TRBV7-3, with 8 bases fitting TRBD2. The receptor comes from a female donor with Graves disease. The specimen was peripheral blood mononuclear cells (PBMCs), collected when the disease was refractory, from a patient treated with antithyroid drugs. This CDR3 reads CASSLTSERPDNEQFF. The CDR3 DNA sequence: TGTGCCAGCAGCTTGACTAGCGAGCGTCCCGACAATGAGCAGTTCTTC.